The present T cell receptor beta chain was sequenced within a study of blood T cell repertoires in COVID-19. Study information: The analysed material was cDNA or gDNA that came from T cells, B-cell-depleted T cells, or PBMCs.

Original processing notes: Estimation of nucleated cell counts was performed using reference gene primer amplification. Sequencing used immunoSEQ multiplex PCR; TCRdb keeps in-frame clones, though not all of them. V, J and clone size derive from that table, while D and trimming were established from the DNA sequence. The table has about 100,000 clones, 85% to 90% seen once. Trimming cost V 4 bases and J 4 bases, with 4 bases left between them. The length of the CDR3 is 11 residues. Germline V gene sequence: CDR1 MNHEY, CDR2 SMNVEV (reference sequence). Patients from Seattle were sampled longitudinally, starting during active infection.

This receptor was obtained from a human donor with COVID-19, enrolled during active disease. The donor label of this sample is uncertain. Input material: peripheral blood. The chain has TRBV27 and TRBJ1-1; D unclear. CDR3 amino acids: CASSSFTEAFF. CDR3 DNA: TGTGCCAGCAGTTCATTCACTGAAGCTTTCTTT.